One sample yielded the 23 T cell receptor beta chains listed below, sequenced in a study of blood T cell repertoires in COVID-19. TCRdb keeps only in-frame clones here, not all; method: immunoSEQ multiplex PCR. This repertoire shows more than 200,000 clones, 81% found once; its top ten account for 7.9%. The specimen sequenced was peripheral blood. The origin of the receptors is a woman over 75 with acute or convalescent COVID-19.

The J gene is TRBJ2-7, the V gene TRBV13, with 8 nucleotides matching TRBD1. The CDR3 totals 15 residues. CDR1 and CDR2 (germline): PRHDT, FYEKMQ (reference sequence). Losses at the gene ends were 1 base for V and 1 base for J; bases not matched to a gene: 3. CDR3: CASSLEGQASYEQYF. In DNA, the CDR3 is TGTGCCAGCAGCTTAGAGGGACAGGCATCCTACGAGCAGTACTTC.

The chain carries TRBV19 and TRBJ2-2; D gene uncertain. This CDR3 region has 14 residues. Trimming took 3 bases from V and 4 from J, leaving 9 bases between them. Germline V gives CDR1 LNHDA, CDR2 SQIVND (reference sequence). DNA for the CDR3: TGTGCCAGTAGTATGATGACACTCACCGGGGAGCTGTTTTTT. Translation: CASSMMTLTGELFF.

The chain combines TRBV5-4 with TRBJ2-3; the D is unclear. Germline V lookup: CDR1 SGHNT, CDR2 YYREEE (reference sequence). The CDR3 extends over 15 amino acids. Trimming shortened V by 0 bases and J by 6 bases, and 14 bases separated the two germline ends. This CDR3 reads CASSLGLTISDTQYF. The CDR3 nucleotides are TGTGCCAGCAGCTTGGGGCTCACCATATCCGATACGCAGTATTTT.

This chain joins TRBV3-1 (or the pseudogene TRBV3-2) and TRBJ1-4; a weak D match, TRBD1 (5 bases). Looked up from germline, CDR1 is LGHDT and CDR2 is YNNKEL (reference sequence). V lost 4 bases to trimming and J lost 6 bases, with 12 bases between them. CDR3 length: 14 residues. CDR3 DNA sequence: TGTGCCAGCAGCCTCAAGGGGTCGTATGAAAAACTGTTTTTT. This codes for CASSLKGSYEKLFF.

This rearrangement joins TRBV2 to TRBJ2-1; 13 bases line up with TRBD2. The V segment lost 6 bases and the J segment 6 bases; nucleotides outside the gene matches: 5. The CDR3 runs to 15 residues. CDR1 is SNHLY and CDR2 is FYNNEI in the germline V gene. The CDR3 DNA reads TGTGCCAGCAGCGGGACTAGCGGGAAAACCAATGAGCAGTTCTTC. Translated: CASSGTSGKTNEQFF.

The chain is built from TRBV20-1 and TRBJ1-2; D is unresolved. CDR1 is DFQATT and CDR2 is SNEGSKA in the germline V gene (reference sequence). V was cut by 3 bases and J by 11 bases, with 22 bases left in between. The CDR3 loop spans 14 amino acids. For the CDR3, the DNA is TGCAGTGCTAGTCTGAAACACACCTCGGGATTGTACACCTTC. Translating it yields CSASLKHTSGLYTF.

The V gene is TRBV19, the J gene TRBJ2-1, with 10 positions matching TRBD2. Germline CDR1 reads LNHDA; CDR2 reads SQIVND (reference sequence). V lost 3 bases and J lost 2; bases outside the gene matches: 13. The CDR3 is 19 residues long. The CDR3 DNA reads TGTGCCAGTAGTATCTTACAGAGCTTAGCGGGAGGACCCTACAATGAGCAGTTCTTC. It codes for CASSILQSLAGGPYNEQFF.

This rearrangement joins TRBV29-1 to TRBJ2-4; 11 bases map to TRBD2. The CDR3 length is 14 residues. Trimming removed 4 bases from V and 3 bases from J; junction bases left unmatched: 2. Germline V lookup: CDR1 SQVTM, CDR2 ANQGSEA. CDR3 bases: TGCAGCGTTGCGACTAGCGGGAACAAAAACATTCAGTACTTC. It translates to CSVATSGNKNIQYF. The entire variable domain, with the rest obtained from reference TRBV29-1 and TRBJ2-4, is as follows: SAVISQKPSRDICQRGTSLTIQCQVDSQVTMMFWYRQQPGQSLTLIATANQGSEATYESGFVIDKFPISRPNLTFSTLTVSNMSPEDSSIYLCSVATSGNKNIQYFGAGTRLSVL.

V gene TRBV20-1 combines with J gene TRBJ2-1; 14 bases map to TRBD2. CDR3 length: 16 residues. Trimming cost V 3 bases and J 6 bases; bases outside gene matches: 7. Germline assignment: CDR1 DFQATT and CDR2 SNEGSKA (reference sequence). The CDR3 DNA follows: TGCAGTGCTAGTTCGGGACTAGCGGGAGAGGGCAATGAGCAGTTCTTC. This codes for CSASSGLAGEGNEQFF.

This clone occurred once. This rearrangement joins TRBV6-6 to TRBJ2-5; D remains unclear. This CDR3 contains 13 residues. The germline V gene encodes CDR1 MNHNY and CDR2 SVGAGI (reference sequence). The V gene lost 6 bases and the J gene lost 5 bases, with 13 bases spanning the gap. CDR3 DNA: TGTGCCAGCAGCCCACTACGGCGCGAGACCCAGTACTTC. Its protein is CASSPLRRETQYF.

CDR3 region: CASSQDRGRNSHLHF. CDR3 nucleotides: TGCGCCAGCAGCCAAGACAGGGGTCGGAATTCCCACCTCCACTTT. The V and J genes are TRBV4-1 and TRBJ1-6; tentative D call: TRBD1 (6 bases). Germline V gene data show CDR1 as MGHRA and CDR2 as YSYEKL. The CDR3 is 15 residues long. V was trimmed by 0 bases and J by 15 bases, leaving 18 bases between them.

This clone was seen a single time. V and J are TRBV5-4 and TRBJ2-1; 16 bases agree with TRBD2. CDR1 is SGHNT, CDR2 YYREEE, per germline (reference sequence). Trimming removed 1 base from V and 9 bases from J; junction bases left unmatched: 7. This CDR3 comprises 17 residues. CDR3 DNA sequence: TGTGCCAGCAGCTTGCCAGGGACTAGCGGGGGGGCCCTTGAGCAGTTCTTC. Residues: CASSLPGTSGGALEQFF. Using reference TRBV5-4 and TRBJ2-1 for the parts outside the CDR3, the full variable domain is ETGVTQSPTHLIKTRGQQVTLRCSSQSGHNTVSWYQQALGQGPQFIFQYYREEENGRGNFPPRFSGLQFPNYSSELNVNALELDDSALYLCASSLPGTSGGALEQFFGPGTRLTVL.

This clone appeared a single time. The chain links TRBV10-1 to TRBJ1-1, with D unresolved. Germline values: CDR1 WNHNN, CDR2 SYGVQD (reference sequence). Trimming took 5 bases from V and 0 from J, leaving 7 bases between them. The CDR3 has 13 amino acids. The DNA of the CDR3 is TGCGCCAGCAGTTACACGATGAACACTGAAGCTTTCTTT. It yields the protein CASSYTMNTEAFF.

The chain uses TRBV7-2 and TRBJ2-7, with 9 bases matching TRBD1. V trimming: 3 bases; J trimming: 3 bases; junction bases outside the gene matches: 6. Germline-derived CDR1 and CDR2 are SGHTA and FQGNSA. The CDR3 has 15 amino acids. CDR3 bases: TGTGCCAGCAGCTTGTTACAGGGGGCCCTCTACGAGCAGTACTTC. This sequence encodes CASSLLQGALYEQYF.

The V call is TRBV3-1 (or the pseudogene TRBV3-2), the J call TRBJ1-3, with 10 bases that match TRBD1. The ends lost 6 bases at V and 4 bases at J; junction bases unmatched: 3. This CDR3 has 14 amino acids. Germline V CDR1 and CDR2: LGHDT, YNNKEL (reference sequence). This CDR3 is CASSQTGGGNTIYF. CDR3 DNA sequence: TGTGCCAGCAGTCAGACAGGGGGCGGAAACACCATATATTTT.

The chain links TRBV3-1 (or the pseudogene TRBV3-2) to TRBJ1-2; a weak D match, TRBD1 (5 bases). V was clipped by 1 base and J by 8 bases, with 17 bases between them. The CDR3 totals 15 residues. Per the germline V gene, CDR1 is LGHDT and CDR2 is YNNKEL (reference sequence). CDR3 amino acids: CASSQGIGQGEGYTF. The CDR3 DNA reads TGTGCCAGCAGCCAAGGAATTGGCCAGGGCGAGGGCTACACCTTC.

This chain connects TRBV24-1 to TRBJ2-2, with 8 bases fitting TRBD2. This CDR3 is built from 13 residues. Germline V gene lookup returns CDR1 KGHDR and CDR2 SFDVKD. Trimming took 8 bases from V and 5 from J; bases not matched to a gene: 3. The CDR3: CATKAGGTGELFF. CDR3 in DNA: TGTGCCACCAAGGCGGGAGGAACCGGGGAGCTGTTTTTT.

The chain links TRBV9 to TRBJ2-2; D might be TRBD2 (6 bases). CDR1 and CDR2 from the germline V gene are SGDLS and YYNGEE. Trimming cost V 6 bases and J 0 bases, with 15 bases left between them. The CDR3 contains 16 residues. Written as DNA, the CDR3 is TGTGCCAGCACCTTACGGGGGAATACGAACACCGGGGAGCTGTTTTTT. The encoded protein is CASTLRGNTNTGELFF.

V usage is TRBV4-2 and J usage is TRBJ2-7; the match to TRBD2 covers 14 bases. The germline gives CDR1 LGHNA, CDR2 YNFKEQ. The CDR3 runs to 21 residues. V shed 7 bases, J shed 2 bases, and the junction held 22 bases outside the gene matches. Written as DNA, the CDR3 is TGTGCCAGCACCCCGGGTCCCGGGACTAGCGGGGGCGCCTGGACAACCTACGAGCAGTACTTC. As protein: CASTPGPGTSGGAWTTYEQYF.

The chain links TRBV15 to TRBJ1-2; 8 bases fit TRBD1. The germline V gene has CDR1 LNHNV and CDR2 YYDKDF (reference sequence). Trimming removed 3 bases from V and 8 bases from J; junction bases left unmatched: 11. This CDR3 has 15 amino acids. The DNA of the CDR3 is TGTGCCACCAGCAGTCCGGACAGGGTCCTGGTAGGCTACACCTTC. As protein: CATSSPDRVLVGYTF.

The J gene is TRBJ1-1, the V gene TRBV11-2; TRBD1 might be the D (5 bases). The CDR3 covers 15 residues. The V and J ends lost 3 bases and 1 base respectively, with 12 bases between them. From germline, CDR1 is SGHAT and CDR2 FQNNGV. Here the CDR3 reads CASSFSTVSNTEAFF. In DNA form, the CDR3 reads TGTGCCAGCAGCTTTTCGACAGTTTCGAACACTGAAGCTTTCTTT.

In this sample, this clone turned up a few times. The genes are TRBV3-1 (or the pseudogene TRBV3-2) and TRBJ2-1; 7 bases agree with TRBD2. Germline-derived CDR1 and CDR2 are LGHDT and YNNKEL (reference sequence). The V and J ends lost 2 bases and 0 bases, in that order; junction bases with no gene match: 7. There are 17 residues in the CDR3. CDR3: CASSQLTLAASYNEQFF. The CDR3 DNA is TGTGCCAGCAGCCAATTGACCCTAGCGGCCTCCTACAATGAGCAGTTCTTC.

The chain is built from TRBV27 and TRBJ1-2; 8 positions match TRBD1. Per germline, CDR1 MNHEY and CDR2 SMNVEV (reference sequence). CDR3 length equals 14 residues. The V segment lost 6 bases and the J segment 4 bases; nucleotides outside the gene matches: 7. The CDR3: CASRDRGDPYGYTF. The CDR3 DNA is TGTGCCAGCAGAGACAGGGGAGATCCCTATGGCTACACCTTC.